This TCR beta chain was observed in a study of shared clonotypes between healthy human individuals. Repertoires were generated with immunoSEQ multiplex PCR, while TCRdb's copy carries only in-frame clones and drops some. The sample has a few million clones, just over 90% seen once; the top ten hold approximately 0.4%. With 4 bases clipped from V and 5 bases from J, the junction kept 11 bases outside the gene matches. The germline CDR1 and CDR2 sequences are LGHNA and YNFKEQ. This CDR3 is 16 amino acids long. The sequencing sample was made of naive CD4+ T cells from PBMCs. Subset here: CD45RA+ positively selected. The TCR was taken from a man in his late teens or twenties in good health. Some clones in this sample may be carry-over from other donors' samples. The chain uses TRBV4-2 and TRBJ1-5, with TRBD1 identical over 7 bases. This CDR3 is CASSPYWTGKDQPQHF. The DNA of the CDR3 is TGTGCCAGCAGCCCTTATTGGACAGGCAAGGATCAGCCCCAGCATTTT.